These 20 T cell receptor beta chains were sequenced from one sample in a study of blood T cell repertoires in COVID-19. Data came from immunoSEQ multiplex PCR; TCRdb stores just in-frame clones and leaves some out. The sample gives 100,000 to 150,000 clones, approximately 88% of which show up once; 6% to 8.5% is in the top ten. Sequenced sample: peripheral blood. The receptors here all came from a man aged 50 to 60 with acute or convalescent COVID-19.

J is TRBJ2-7 and V is TRBV21-1; the D segment call TRBD2 is taken from the table without a DNA check. TRBV21-1 is a recognized pseudogene. This CDR3 has 17 amino acids. The CDR3 here is CASSKGNYQSLFYEQYF. The CDR3 region has the DNA TGTGCCAGCAGCAAAGGTAACTATCAATCTTTGTTCTACGAGCAGTACTTC.

The chain has TRBV5-1 and TRBJ2-1; 9 bases map to TRBD2. There are 16 residues in the CDR3. The germline V gene encodes CDR1 SGHRS and CDR2 YFSETQ. Losses at the gene ends were 0 bases for V and 7 bases for J; bases not matched to a gene: 8. The CDR3 nucleotides are TGCGCCAGCAGCTTGGCGGGCGGGGGGGCTAGGAATGAGCAGTTCTTC. This translates into CASSLAGGGARNEQFF.

This clone was seen just once. Other DNA sequences in this specimen translate into the identical CDR3. This chain uses TRBV19 with TRBJ1-5; D is unclear. The CDR3 extends over 14 amino acids. Trimming took off 3 bases at V and 10 bases at J, with 16 bases between the two ends. The germline V gene has CDR1 LNHDA and CDR2 SQIVND (reference sequence). CDR3 DNA sequence: TGTGCCAGTAGTATGGAGAGGGAAGGTCAACCCCAGCATTTT. Encoded protein: CASSMEREGQPQHF.

The chain carries TRBV23-1 and TRBJ1-3; 7 bases are a match to TRBD1. TRBV23-1 is recorded as an ORF, its role being uncertain. The CDR3 consists of 13 residues. J lost 8 bases, V lost 6 bases, and 7 bases had no gene match. In DNA, the CDR3 is TGCGCCAGCAGCCAACAGGGGTTTGACACCATATATTTT. Protein product: CASSQQGFDTIYF.

The V and J genes are TRBV5-1 and TRBJ2-1; TRBD2 matches at 15 bases. The V gene end was trimmed by 4 bases and the J gene end by 7 bases; junction bases not matched to a gene: 6. The CDR3 runs to 16 residues. From germline, CDR1 is SGHRS and CDR2 YFSETQ. The CDR3 region has the DNA TGCGCCAGCAGCCCCGGAGGGACTAGCGGGAGGAATGAGCAGTTCTTC. The encoded protein is CASSPGGTSGRNEQFF.

The chain is built from TRBV6-5 and TRBJ1-1, with no clear D. The germline V and J ends were trimmed by 6 bases and 5 bases, with 16 bases remaining between them. CDR3 length: 14 residues. Germline loops: CDR1 MNHEY, CDR2 SVGAGI. The CDR3 sequence is CASRTSSEATEAFF. The CDR3 bases are TGTGCCAGCAGAACGTCCAGTGAGGCAACTGAAGCTTTCTTT.

J is TRBJ2-1 and V is TRBV5-1; 7 nucleotides align to TRBD1. Germline V gene data show CDR1 as SGHRS and CDR2 as YFSETQ. V dropped 3 bases and J dropped 0; count of bases not matched to a gene: 6. The CDR3 loop spans 16 amino acids. The CDR3 region has the DNA TGCGCCAGCAGCTCCGGGACAGAGAGCTCCTACAATGAGCAGTTCTTC. This encodes CASSSGTESSYNEQFF.

The chain is built from TRBV11-3 and TRBJ2-5, with 7 bases matching TRBD2. With V trimmed by 1 base and J by 5 bases, 19 bases remained unmatched. This CDR3 is built from 19 residues. The V gene's germline CDR1 is SGHNT and CDR2 YENEEA. Written as DNA, the CDR3 is TGTGCCAGCAGCTTAGGGTGGGCGGGAGTAAGGTCCCGTGGGGAGACCCAGTACTTC. Amino acids: CASSLGWAGVRSRGETQYF.

The rearrangement uses TRBV2 and TRBJ2-1, with 7 bases identical to TRBD2. The CDR3 has 16 residues. From germline, CDR1 is SNHLY and CDR2 FYNNEI. V was clipped by 4 bases and J by 1 base; unmatched bases: 7. CDR3 nucleotides: TGTGCCAGCAGTGGCCCTGGCGGGGGTTCCTACAATGAGCAGTTCTTC. This codes for CASSGPGGGSYNEQFF.

The chain employs TRBV4-1 and TRBJ2-7, with D unresolved. The CDR3 is made up of 15 amino acids. Trimming took off 2 bases at V and 0 bases at J, with 11 bases between the two ends. Germline assignment: CDR1 MGHRA and CDR2 YSYEKL. CDR3 DNA sequence: TGCGCCAGCAGCCAAATCGTTACAGCCTCCTACGAGCAGTACTTC. It yields the protein CASSQIVTASYEQYF.

This clone was observed a single time. Additional DNA sequences in this sample encode the identical CDR3. The chain combines TRBV6-5 with TRBJ1-5; D is ambiguous. Germline-derived CDR1 and CDR2 are MNHEY and SVGAGI. This CDR3 region has 15 residues. Between the trimmed V and J ends, which lost 0 bases and 1 base, there was a span of 7 bases. CDR3 DNA: TGTGCCAGCAGTTACTCGTCGGGGAGCAATCAGCCCCAGCATTTT. Amino acid sequence: CASSYSSGSNQPQHF.

The V gene is TRBV16, the J gene TRBJ2-7; 14 bases agree with TRBD2. The CDR3 has 19 residues. The germline V gene has CDR1 KGHSY and CDR2 FQNENV. V dropped 3 bases and J dropped 2; count of bases not matched to a gene: 12. The CDR3 here is CASSQSRARLAGGPYEQYF. The CDR3 DNA follows: TGTGCCAGCAGCCAGTCTAGGGCCCGACTAGCGGGAGGGCCCTACGAGCAGTACTTC.

V gene TRBV15 combines with J gene TRBJ2-4, with D perhaps TRBD2 (6 bases). Germline V gene lookup returns CDR1 LNHNV and CDR2 YYDKDF (reference sequence). Trimming cost V 1 base and J 9 bases, with 16 bases left between them. The CDR3 loop spans 15 amino acids. DNA of the CDR3: TGTGCCACCAGCAGAGGTACGAGGGCGGGAAGCATTCAGTACTTC. Translation gives CATSRGTRAGSIQYF.

This chain links TRBV3-1 (or the pseudogene TRBV3-2) with TRBJ1-2, with no clear D. V lost 0 bases and J lost 2, with 13 bases in between. CDR1 is LGHDT, CDR2 YNNKEL, per germline (reference sequence). The CDR3 has 16 amino acids. This CDR3 reads CASSQDSGRGNYGYTF. In DNA form, the CDR3 reads TGTGCCAGCAGCCAAGATTCGGGTAGAGGGAACTATGGCTACACCTTC.

The chain carries TRBV6-5 and TRBJ1-1; D remains unclear. V was shortened by 6 bases and J by 4 bases, with 9 bases between the two germline ends. Per germline, CDR1 MNHEY and CDR2 SVGAGI. This CDR3 contains 12 residues. CDR3 sequence reads: CASRYRLTEAFF. The DNA of the CDR3 is TGTGCCAGCAGGTACCGTCTCACTGAAGCTTTCTTT.

The chain links TRBV2 to TRBJ2-6; TRBD1 matches 12 bases. The CDR3 is 18 residues long. The germline gives CDR1 SNHLY, CDR2 FYNNEI. The junction had 2 bases not matched to a gene; V was cut back by 1 base and J by 1 base. The CDR3 protein is CASSEEGQGASGANVLTF. The CDR3 nucleotides read TGTGCCAGCAGTGAAGAGGGACAGGGGGCGTCTGGGGCCAACGTCCTGACTTTC.

V is TRBV11-3 and J is TRBJ1-1; 11 bases are shared with TRBD1. There are 13 residues in the CDR3. Germline V gene data show CDR1 as SGHNT and CDR2 as YENEEA. V trimming: 5 bases; J trimming: 8 bases; junction bases outside the gene matches: 4. The CDR3, as DNA: TGTGCCAGCAGCGGGACAGGGGGAGGAGAAGCTTTCTTT. Amino acid sequence: CASSGTGGGEAFF.

The rearrangement joins TRBV3-1 (or the pseudogene TRBV3-2) to TRBJ2-3, with D unclear. Trimming took 5 bases from V and 2 from J, leaving 5 bases between them. This CDR3 is 12 amino acids long. CDR1 is LGHDT, CDR2 YNNKEL, per germline (reference sequence). The CDR3 DNA reads as TGTGCCAGCAGCATCAACACAGATACGCAGTATTTT. This gives the protein CASSINTDTQYF.

The chain combines TRBV12-2 with TRBJ1-1; the table gives TRBD1 as D, unverified against the DNA. TRBV12-2 corresponds to a pseudogene. The CDR3 runs to 14 residues. In DNA form, the CDR3 reads TGTGCAAGTCGCGCGACAGGGCTGCACACTGAAGCTTTCTTT. This codes for CASRATGLHTEAFF.

The chain is built from TRBV5-8 and TRBJ2-5, with D maybe TRBD1 (6 bases). This CDR3 has 16 residues. Germline CDR1 reads SGHTS; CDR2 reads YDEGEE. The V end was cut by 2 bases, the J end by 2 bases, with 16 bases between. The CDR3 loop is CASSFPRGQQQETQYF. CDR3 nucleotide sequence: TGTGCCAGCAGCTTCCCTCGTGGACAGCAGCAAGAGACCCAGTACTTC. Full variable domain (rest looked up from reference TRBV5-8 and TRBJ2-5): EAGVTQSPTHLIKTRGQQATLRCSPISGHTSVYWYQQALGLGLQFLLWYDEGEERNRGNFPPRFSGRQFPNYSSELNVNALELEDSALYLCASSFPRGQQQETQYFGPGTRLLVL.